This TCR beta chain was found in a study of T cell changes during pregnancy in multiple sclerosis. Clones were read by immunoSEQ multiplex PCR, and TCRdb kept only the in-frame ones, dropping some. The profile shows over 50,000 clones, approximately 86% of them singletons. Germline V gene lookup returns CDR1 GTSNPN and CDR2 SVGIG (reference sequence). The CDR3 consists of 13 residues. The V gene end was trimmed by 4 bases and the J gene end by 10 bases; junction bases not matched to a gene: 9. Specimen: CD4+ T cells from peripheral blood mononuclear cells, collected in the third trimester of pregnancy. The TCR was taken from a female donor with multiple sclerosis, enrolled in a pregnancy study. The J gene is TRBJ2-1, the V gene TRBV30, with 8 bases fitting TRBD2. This CDR3 reads CAWTSGLAREQFF. The DNA of the CDR3 is TGTGCCTGGACCTCTGGACTAGCCCGGGAGCAGTTCTTC.